The source of this T cell receptor beta chain is a study of blood T cell repertoires in COVID-19. The data were produced by immunoSEQ multiplex PCR, yet TCRdb's version contains in-frame clones alone and is incomplete. The data contain over 200,000 clones, roughly 87% of them singletons. This CDR3 contains 20 residues. The J segment lost 5 bases and the V segment lost 3 bases, leaving 21 bases of the junction unmatched. CDR1 is MDHEN and CDR2 is SYDVKM in the germline V gene. The sequencing sample was made of peripheral blood. The clonotype comes from a man aged 35 to 55 with active or convalescent COVID-19. The chain has TRBV28 and TRBJ2-5; the match to TRBD1 covers 10 bases. This CDR3 is CASSFPGLFLDRGQKETQYF. The CDR3 DNA follows: TGTGCCAGCAGTTTCCCCGGACTCTTCCTTGACAGGGGGCAGAAGGAGACCCAGTACTTC.